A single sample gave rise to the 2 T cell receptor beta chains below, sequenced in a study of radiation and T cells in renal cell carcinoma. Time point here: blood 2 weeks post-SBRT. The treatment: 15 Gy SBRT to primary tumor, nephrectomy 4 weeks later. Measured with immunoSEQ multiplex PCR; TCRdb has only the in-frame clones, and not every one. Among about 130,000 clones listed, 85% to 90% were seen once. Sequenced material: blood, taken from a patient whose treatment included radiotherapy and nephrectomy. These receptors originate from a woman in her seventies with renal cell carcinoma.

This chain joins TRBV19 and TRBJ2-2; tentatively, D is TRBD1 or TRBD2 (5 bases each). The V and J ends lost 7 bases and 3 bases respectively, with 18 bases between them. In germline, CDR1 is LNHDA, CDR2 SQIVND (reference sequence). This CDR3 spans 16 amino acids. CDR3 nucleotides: TGTGCCAGTACGACAAACGGGGCGTGGGACACCGGGGAGCTGTTTTTT. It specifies CASTTNGAWDTGELFF.

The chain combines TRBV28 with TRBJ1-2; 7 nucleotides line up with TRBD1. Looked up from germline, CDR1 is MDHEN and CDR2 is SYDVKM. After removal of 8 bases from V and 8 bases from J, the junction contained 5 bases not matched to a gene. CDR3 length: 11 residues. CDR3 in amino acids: CASATGDGYTF. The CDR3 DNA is TGTGCCAGCGCCACAGGGGACGGCTACACCTTC.